A selection of T cell receptor beta chains follows, all from one sample in a study of blood T cell repertoires in COVID-19. The protocol was immunoSEQ multiplex PCR, while the TCRdb copy is restricted to in-frame clones and leaves out a portion. The sample holds around 500,000 clones, roughly 88% seen once. The sequenced material came from peripheral blood. These receptor sequences come from a human donor in a cohort sampled during active COVID-19. Both conserved end residues are part of each CDR3. The D gene is left open where the match is weak. Clone size is shown for a subset of rows, as once, few, many or a class of expanded clone.

>TRBJ2-7|NA|TRBV19|TRBD2
TGTGCCAGTTCTAAAGGACTAGTCTACGAGCAGTACTTC
CASSKGLVYEQYF
>TRBJ2-7|once|TRBV27|TRBD2
TGTGCCAGCAGTTTCCGGGTAACTAGCGGGAGAGAGCGCGAGCAGTACTTC
CASSFRVTSGREREQYF
>TRBJ2-7|few|TRBV28|TRBD1
TGTGCCAGCAGTTTATGGGGACAGGGCGAGAGAAATAGTTACGAGCAGTACTTC
CASSLWGQGERNSYEQYF
>TRBJ1-1|NA|TRBV6-2/TRBV6-3|NA
TGTGCCAGCACCCCGGGGAGGAGAAGCACTGAAGCTTTCTTT
CASTPGRRSTEAFF
>TRBJ1-2|NA|TRBV4-3|TRBD1
TGCGCCAGCAGCCAGGAAGGACAGGTTAATGCCTATGGCTACACCTTC
CASSQEGQVNAYGYTF
>TRBJ1-5|NA|TRBV7-9|TRBD1
TGTGCCAGCAGCTCCGGACAGGGCGACCAGCCCCAGCATTTT
CASSSGQGDQPQHF
>TRBJ1-3|NA|TRBV3-1/TRBV3-2|TRBD1
TGTGCCAGCAGCCAAGTGACAGGGGGCAGGTCTGGAAACACCATATATTTT
CASSQVTGGRSGNTIYF
>TRBJ1-4|NA|TRBV14|TRBD1
TGTGCCAGCAGCTTCCGACAGGGGGCTTTTGAAAAACTGTTTTTT
CASSFRQGAFEKLFF
>TRBJ2-7|NA|TRBV29-1|TRBD1
TGCAGCGCCTGGACAGGAAGCTCCTACGAGCAGTACTTC
CSAWTGSSYEQYF
>TRBJ2-3|NA|TRBV7-2|NA
TGTGCCAGCAGCCTCGGGAAAGTGGATACGCAGTATTTT
CASSLGKVDTQYF
>TRBJ2-7|NA|TRBV28|TRBD2
TGTGCCAGCAGAAGCCACAGACTAGCGGGGATTTCCTACGAGCAGTACTTC
CASRSHRLAGISYEQYF
>TRBJ1-1|NA|TRBV6-5|NA
TGTGCCAGCACACCTGAGAGGTTGGACACTGAAGCTTTCTTT
CASTPERLDTEAFF
>TRBJ2-5|NA|TRBV29-1|TRBD2
TGCAGCGCGACACTAGCGGGGTGGACCCAGTACTTC
CSATLAGWTQYF
>TRBJ1-2|NA|TRBV7-2|TRBD1
TGTGCCAGCAGCGCGACAGGGGCCGTAATCTATGGCTACACCTTC
CASSATGAVIYGYTF
>TRBJ2-5|NA|TRBV11-2|TRBD2
TGTGCCAGCAGCTTAGATGGTCGGCGGGAGGGGTTTCGAACCCAGTACTTC
CASSLDGRREGFRTQYF
>TRBJ1-2|NA|TRBV5-1|TRBD1
TGCGCCAGCAGCCCAGGGACAGGGGAAGTCGAGGACGGCTACACCTTC
CASSPGTGEVEDGYTF
>TRBJ2-3|NA|TRBV19|TRBD2
TGTGCCAGTAGTAGACTAGCGGGAGTTGATACGCAGTATTTT
CASSRLAGVDTQYF
>TRBJ2-1|once|TRBV19|NA
TGTGCCAGTAGCCCCGGGAGCTGGGGGTCCTACAATGAGCAGTTCTTC
CASSPGSWGSYNEQFF
>TRBJ2-7|NA|TRBV28|NA
TGTGCCAGCAACACCCAACTCAGGGCAGTGGGGGAGCAGTACTTC
CASNTQLRAVGEQYF
>TRBJ2-7|NA|TRBV12-5|NA
TGTGCTAGTGGTTTGGTCTTGGCGGGAAGAACCTACGAGCAGTACTTC
CASGLVLAGRTYEQYF
>TRBJ1-2|NA|TRBV19|TRBD1
TGTGCCAGTAGTATTACCCTACGGGACAGGGGGTATGGCTACACCTTC
CASSITLRDRGYGYTF
>TRBJ2-1|NA|TRBV19|NA
TGTGCCAGTAGTATAACGCCGGGGATCTACAATGAGCAGTTCTTC
CASSITPGIYNEQFF